The 4 T cell receptor beta chains in this list originate from one sample, sequenced in a study of CD8 T cells in Susac syndrome. RNA was extracted with the RNeasy kit, and a quantity of about 0.45 to 1 ug was reverse transcribed using random hexamers. One entry per CDR3 protein results from TCRdb running MiXCR on the immunoSEQ multiplex PCR reads. The repertoire includes under 200,000 distinct CDR3 sequences, roughly 95% of them detected once, and about 0.16% sits in the top ten. Sequenced material: CD8+ T cells from PBMCs. These receptors all stem from a human donor with multiple sclerosis.

The chain joins TRBV20-1 to TRBJ2-5; tentatively, D is TRBD2 (5 bases). The germline V and J ends were trimmed by 0 bases and 5 bases, with 16 bases remaining between them. Looked up from germline, CDR1 is DFQATT and CDR2 is SNEGSKA (reference sequence). The CDR3 spans 15 residues. The CDR3 sequence: CSARDRSGTQETQYF. CDR3 bases: TGCAGTGCTAGAGATCGGAGCGGTACGCAGGAGACCCAGTACTTC.

The chain recombines TRBV29-1 with TRBJ1-2; no firm D call. Germline CDR1 SQVTM, CDR2 ANQGSEA. The CDR3 sequence is 11 residues long. V was trimmed by 6 bases and J by 3 bases, leaving 8 bases between them. CDR3 residues: CSVSGDYGYTF. The CDR3 nucleotides read TGCAGCGTCTCAGGAGACTATGGCTACACCTTC.

The rearrangement uses TRBV29-1 and TRBJ2-7, with D tentatively TRBD1 or TRBD2 (5 bases each). Germline loops: CDR1 SQVTM, CDR2 ANQGSEA. This CDR3 is 12 amino acids long. V lost 7 bases to trimming and J lost 0 bases, with 10 bases between them. The CDR3 DNA reads as TGCAGCGCCCGGGACGGCTCCTACGAGCAGTACTTC. It codes for CSARDGSYEQYF.

The chain uses TRBV27 and TRBJ2-7, with D uncertain. Germline V lookup: CDR1 MNHEY, CDR2 SMNVEV (reference sequence). The germline V and J ends were trimmed by 3 bases and 0 bases, with 9 bases remaining between them. The CDR3 loop spans 14 amino acids. CDR3 coding DNA: TGTGCCAGCAGTTTGGCTCGGGTCTCCTACGAGCAGTACTTC. This gives the protein CASSLARVSYEQYF.